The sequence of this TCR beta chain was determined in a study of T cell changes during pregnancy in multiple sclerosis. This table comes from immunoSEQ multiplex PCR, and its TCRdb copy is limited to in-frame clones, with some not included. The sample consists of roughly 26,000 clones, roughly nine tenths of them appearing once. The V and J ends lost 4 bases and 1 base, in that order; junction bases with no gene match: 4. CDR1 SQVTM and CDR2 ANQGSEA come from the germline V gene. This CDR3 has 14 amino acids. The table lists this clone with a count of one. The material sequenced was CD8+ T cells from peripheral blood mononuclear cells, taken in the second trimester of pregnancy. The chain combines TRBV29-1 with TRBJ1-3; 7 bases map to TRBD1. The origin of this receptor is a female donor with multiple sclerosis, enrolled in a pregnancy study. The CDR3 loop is CSVATGVSGNTIYF. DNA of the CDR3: TGCAGCGTTGCAACAGGGGTATCTGGAAACACCATATATTTT.